The 7 T cell receptor beta chains presented below share a single source sample, sequenced in a study of blood T cell repertoires in COVID-19. Sequencing used immunoSEQ multiplex PCR; TCRdb keeps in-frame clones, though not all of them. The repertoire includes about 71,000 clones, approximately 85% of them detected once, and 4% to 5.5% sits in the top ten. Sequencing was performed on peripheral blood. These receptors were obtained from a man of 80 years or more with acute or convalescent COVID-19.

The V gene is TRBV24-1, the J gene TRBJ2-1; maybe TRBD1 (8 bases). The CDR3 is made up of 16 amino acids. The ends were cut back, 3 bases at V and 4 bases at J, with 15 bases in the middle. Germline lookup yields CDR1 KGHDR and CDR2 SFDVKD. Written as DNA, the CDR3 is TGTGCCACCAGTGATCCAACAGGGGGGGTGTACAATGAGCAGTTCTTC. The encoded protein is CATSDPTGGVYNEQFF.

V and J are TRBV27 and TRBJ2-2; 7 bases align to TRBD2. V trimming: 3 bases; J trimming: 5 bases; junction bases outside the gene matches: 3. CDR3 length equals 14 residues. The germline V gene has CDR1 MNHEY and CDR2 SMNVEV (reference sequence). CDR3 sequence reads: CASSLAGVTGELFF. CDR3 nucleotides: TGTGCCAGCAGTTTGGCGGGAGTGACCGGGGAGCTGTTTTTT.

V gene TRBV24-1 combines with J gene TRBJ2-5, with D possibly being TRBD2 (6 bases). Germline values: CDR1 KGHDR, CDR2 SFDVKD. This CDR3 spans 15 amino acids. V lost 6 bases, J lost 2 bases, and 15 bases lay in between. The CDR3 bases are TGTGCCACCAGTCCGGGAGACGGGGGACAAGAGACCCAGTACTTC. This encodes CATSPGDGGQETQYF.

J is TRBJ2-6 and V is TRBV6-2 or TRBV6-3, with TRBD1 matching over 8 bases. The germline V gene encodes CDR1 MNHEY and CDR2 SVGEGT. The CDR3 length is 18 residues. Trimming took 5 bases from V and 4 from J; bases not matched to a gene: 13. CDR3 region: CASSQWTGSSGGANVLTF. In DNA form, the CDR3 reads TGTGCCAGCAGTCAATGGACAGGGTCGTCGGGAGGGGCCAACGTCCTGACTTTC.

The genes are TRBV5-1 and TRBJ2-5; 10 nucleotides align to TRBD2. V shed 4 bases, J shed 5 bases, and the junction held 5 bases outside the gene matches. CDR3 length: 14 residues. Germline V gene sequence: CDR1 SGHRS, CDR2 YFSETQ. The CDR3 spells CASSIAGGVETQYF. The DNA for the CDR3 is TGCGCCAGCAGCATAGCGGGAGGAGTGGAGACCCAGTACTTC.

The chain employs TRBV7-9 and TRBJ2-1; D unresolved. CDR1 and CDR2 from the germline V gene are SEHNR and FQNEAQ (reference sequence). This CDR3 is 14 amino acids long. Deletions cut 1 base from V and 8 bases from J, with 12 bases between. CDR3 protein: CASSLDRVNDEQFF. The CDR3 nucleotides are TGTGCCAGCAGCTTAGATCGGGTGAACGATGAGCAGTTCTTC.

The rearrangement joins TRBV7-2 to TRBJ1-2, with a weak D call TRBD1 (6 bases). The ends were cut back, 6 bases at V and 4 bases at J, with 18 bases in the middle. Germline CDR1 and CDR2: SGHTA and FQGNSA. There are 15 residues in the CDR3. CDR3 residues: CASRSGQSAVYGYTF. The DNA of the CDR3 is TGTGCCAGCAGGTCTGGACAGTCCGCCGTCTATGGCTACACCTTC. Full variable domain (rest looked up from reference TRBV7-2 and TRBJ1-2): GAGVSQSPSNKVTEKGKDVELRCDPISGHTALYWYRQSLGQGLEFLIYFQGNSAPDKSGLPSDRFSAERTGGSVSTLTIQRTQQEDSAVYLCASRSGQSAVYGYTFGSGTRLTVV.